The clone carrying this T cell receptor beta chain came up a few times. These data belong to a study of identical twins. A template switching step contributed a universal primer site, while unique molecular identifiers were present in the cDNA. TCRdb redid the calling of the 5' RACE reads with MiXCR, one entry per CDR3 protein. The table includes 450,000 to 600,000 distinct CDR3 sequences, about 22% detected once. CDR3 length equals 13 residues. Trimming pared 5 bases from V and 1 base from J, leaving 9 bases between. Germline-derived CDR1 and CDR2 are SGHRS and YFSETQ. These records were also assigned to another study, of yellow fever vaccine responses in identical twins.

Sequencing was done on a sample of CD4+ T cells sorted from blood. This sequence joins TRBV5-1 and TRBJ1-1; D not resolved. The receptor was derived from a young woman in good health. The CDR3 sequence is CASRVASNTEAFF. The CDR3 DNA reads TGCGCCAGCAGGGTCGCTTCGAACACTGAAGCTTTCTTT.